One sample yielded the 5 T cell receptor beta chains listed below, sequenced in a study of T cells after yellow fever vaccination. TCRdb independently ran MiXCR on the 5' RACE reads; one entry per CDR3 protein. The sample includes roughly 50,000 distinct CDR3 sequences, about 7.9% of them seen just once. Sequences were derived from CD8+ T cells sorted from PBMCs, sampled around 15 days after the first yellow fever vaccination. The receptors originated from a young man who received the YFV17D yellow fever vaccine.

There are many counts of this clonotype. The V and J genes are TRBV23-1 and TRBJ2-1; TRBD2 agrees at 9 bases. TRBV23-1 counts as an open reading frame of uncertain function. V dropped 1 base and J dropped 6; count of bases not matched to a gene: 13. This CDR3 has 18 residues. DNA of the CDR3: TGCGCCAGCAGTCAATTGGCCCAGCGGGGGGCCCTCTCCAATGAGCAGTTCTTC. Its translation is CASSQLAQRGALSNEQFF.

This clonotype was counted at least ten times. The V call is TRBV5-1, the J call TRBJ2-1, with 7 bases lining up with TRBD1. Germline CDR1 reads SGHRS; CDR2 reads YFSETQ. The junction had 11 bases not matched to a gene; V was cut back by 3 bases and J by 5 bases. The CDR3 consists of 16 residues. CDR3 region: CASSSPTGTDHNEQFF. The CDR3 DNA sequence: TGCGCCAGCAGCTCACCAACCGGGACAGATCACAATGAGCAGTTCTTC.

J is TRBJ2-5 and V is TRBV11-2, with TRBD1 as a possible D gene (6 bases). Trimming shortened V by 5 bases and J by 2 bases, and 15 bases separated the two germline ends. Per germline, CDR1 SGHAT and CDR2 FQNNGV. This CDR3 contains 15 residues. The CDR3 DNA sequence: TGTGCCAGCAGCCCGGGGACACTAACTCAAGAGACCCAGTACTTC. As protein: CASSPGTLTQETQYF.

This clonotype occurred many times. CDR3 DNA sequence: TGTGCCAGCAGTGCCCGGGACAGGGCAGTCTATGGCTACACCTTC. The encoded protein is CASSARDRAVYGYTF. V and J are TRBV12-3 or TRBV12-4 and TRBJ1-2, with TRBD1 matching 9 bases. Trimming at V came to 5 bases and at J to 4 bases, leaving 8 bases not matched to a gene. CDR3 size: 15 residues.

This clonotype was recorded many times. This rearrangement joins TRBV4-1 to TRBJ2-3; 10 positions match TRBD2. The CDR3 loop spans 16 amino acids. Trimming removed 6 bases from V and 2 bases from J; junction bases left unmatched: 8. The germline gives CDR1 MGHRA, CDR2 YSYEKL. The DNA of the CDR3 is TGCGCCAGCAGTGAAAAACTAGCGGGGCTCACAGATACGCAGTATTTT. Amino acid sequence: CASSEKLAGLTDTQYF.